The 26 T cell receptor beta chains listed next were all sequenced from one sample in a study of graft-versus-host responses after intestinal transplantation. The data were produced by immunoSEQ multiplex PCR, yet TCRdb's version contains in-frame clones alone and is incomplete. Among tens of thousands of clones listed, 90% to 95% were seen once. What these receptors recognize is not known. The sequencing here drew on unstimulated CD8+ T cells sorted from spleen or lymph node cells, taken before intestinal transplant. The source of these receptors is a human donor who received an intestinal transplant.

The V call is TRBV5-1, the J call TRBJ2-1; 9 bases align to TRBD2. Germline assignment: CDR1 SGHRS and CDR2 YFSETQ. The CDR3 consists of 15 residues. V was clipped by 8 bases and J by 0 bases; unmatched bases: 6. CDR3 in DNA: TGCGCCAGTAGCGAGCGGGGGGACTCCTACAATGAGCAGTTCTTC. Amino acids: CASSERGDSYNEQFF.

The chain joins TRBV13 to TRBJ1-6, with 8 bases aligning to TRBD1. The CDR3 is 15 amino acids. Germline-derived CDR1 and CDR2 are PRHDT and FYEKMQ (reference sequence). V dropped 5 bases and J dropped 7; count of bases not matched to a gene: 7. The DNA of the CDR3 is TGTGCCAGCAGCATCAGGGGGCTTAGCAATTCACCCCTCCACTTT. This encodes CASSIRGLSNSPLHF. Combining the CDR3 with reference TRBV13 and TRBJ1-6 gives the whole variable domain AAGVIQSPRHLIKEKRETATLKCYPIPRHDTVYWYQQGPGQDPQFLISFYEKMQSDKGSIPDRFSAQQFSDYHSELNMSSLELGDSALYFCASSIRGLSNSPLHFGNGTRLTVT.

The chain recombines TRBV30 with TRBJ1-2, with D maybe TRBD1 (5 bases). Germline CDR1 and CDR2: GTSNPN and SVGIG (reference sequence). V was trimmed by 0 bases and J by 7 bases, leaving 12 bases between them. CDR3 length: 13 amino acids. Here the CDR3 reads CAWSVATASGYTF. The CDR3 nucleotides read TGTGCCTGGAGTGTAGCGACAGCCTCTGGCTACACCTTC. Complete variable domain (other parts from reference TRBV30 and TRBJ1-2): SQTIHQWPATLVQPVGSPLSLECTVEGTSNPNLYWYRQAAGRGLQLLFYSVGIGQISSEVPQNLSASRPQDRQFILSSKKLLLSDSGFYLCAWSVATASGYTFGSGTRLTVV.

The rearrangement joins TRBV19 to TRBJ1-4, with a tentative D call TRBD1 (6 bases). This CDR3 region has 15 residues. The V and J ends lost 3 bases and 3 bases respectively, with 11 bases between them. In germline, CDR1 is LNHDA, CDR2 SQIVND (reference sequence). This chain's CDR3 is CASSMTYRANEKLFF. In DNA, the CDR3 is TGTGCCAGTAGTATGACCTACAGGGCTAATGAAAAACTGTTTTTT.

This rearrangement joins TRBV20-1 to TRBJ1-1; D not resolved. Germline CDR1 DFQATT, CDR2 SNEGSKA (reference sequence). The CDR3 sequence is 11 residues long. Trimming cost V 6 bases and J 1 base, with 6 bases left between them. The CDR3 region is CSANRNTEAFF. CDR3 coding DNA: TGCAGTGCAAACAGGAACACTGAAGCTTTCTTT.

The chain carries TRBV19 and TRBJ2-1; no definite D call. This CDR3 has 13 residues. Trimming shortened V by 3 bases and J by 9 bases, and 12 bases separated the two germline ends. Germline V CDR1 and CDR2: LNHDA, SQIVND (reference sequence). The CDR3 DNA is TGTGCCAGTAGTATTCCGGGTCGTCCTGAGCAGTTCTTC. Residues: CASSIPGRPEQFF.

The CDR3 region has the DNA TGCGCCAGCAGCCAAGGTTGGCAGGACTCCTACGAGCAGTACTTC. It translates to CASSQGWQDSYEQYF. J is TRBJ2-7 and V is TRBV4-3; D is uncertain. The V gene lost 1 base and the J gene lost 0 bases, with 10 bases spanning the gap. The CDR3 runs 15 residues. Germline CDR1 and CDR2: LGHNA and YSLEER.

CDR3 in DNA: TGTGCCAGCAGCCAAGGGTACTACCCTCAAGAGACCCAGTACTTC. As protein: CASSQGYYPQETQYF. This chain links TRBV14 with TRBJ2-5; the D is unclear. Germline V gives CDR1 SGHDN, CDR2 FVKESK. The V gene lost 1 base and the J gene lost 2 bases, with 11 bases spanning the gap. The CDR3 is 15 residues long.

The J gene is TRBJ2-7, the V gene TRBV4-1; tentatively, D is TRBD2 (6 bases). The V gene's germline CDR1 is MGHRA and CDR2 YSYEKL. This CDR3 spans 15 amino acids. With 0 bases removed from V and 5 bases from J, the gap between germline ends came to 14 bases. CDR3: CASSQEFPWGDEQYF. The DNA for the CDR3 is TGCGCCAGCAGCCAAGAGTTTCCCTGGGGGGACGAGCAGTACTTC.

V usage is TRBV21-1 and J usage is TRBJ2-7; TRBD1, as called in the table, went unchecked against the DNA. TRBV21-1 is a pseudogene locus. CDR3 length equals 18 residues. This CDR3 reads CASSKRHRLTGISYEQYF. For the CDR3, the DNA is TGTGCCAGCAGCAAAAGACATCGGTTGACAGGGATCTCCTACGAGCAGTACTTC.

The chain couples TRBV9 to TRBJ2-7; TRBD2 matches 10 bases. Per the germline V gene, CDR1 is SGDLS and CDR2 is YYNGEE. Trimming at V came to 4 bases and at J to 5 bases, leaving 6 bases not matched to a gene. The CDR3 is 14 amino acids. The CDR3 DNA sequence: TGTGCCAGCAGCCCCGCTAGCGGGGGTGACGAGCAGTACTTC. Encoded protein: CASSPASGGDEQYF.

The chain employs TRBV4-3 and TRBJ2-3; 7 bases are a match to TRBD1. This CDR3 spans 13 amino acids. V lost 1 base to trimming and J lost 14 bases; unmatched junction nucleotides: 9. The germline V gene has CDR1 LGHNA and CDR2 YSLEER. This CDR3 reads CASSQGTGAEAYF. CDR3 DNA sequence: TGCGCCAGCAGCCAAGGAACAGGGGCCGAGGCGTATTTT.

This sequence joins TRBV4-3 and TRBJ2-1; no firm D call. This CDR3 has 14 amino acids. The germline V gene encodes CDR1 LGHNA and CDR2 YSLEER. Trimming took off 0 bases at V and 4 bases at J, with 7 bases between the two ends. The CDR3 DNA sequence: TGCGCCAGCAGCCAAGATCCCCAATACAATGAGCAGTTCTTC. It specifies CASSQDPQYNEQFF.

The chain combines TRBV6-5 with TRBJ2-3; D is perhaps TRBD2 (6 bases). The length of the CDR3 is 15 residues. V was pared by 0 bases and J by 1 base, with 8 bases between. CDR1 is MNHEY and CDR2 is SVGAGI in the germline V gene. The CDR3 here is CASSYSGGGTDTQYF. In DNA form, the CDR3 reads TGTGCCAGCAGTTACTCGGGCGGGGGCACAGATACGCAGTATTTT.

V and J are TRBV27 and TRBJ2-5, with D hard to call. The J call may be mistaken, given a closer DNA end match to TRBJ2-7. In germline, CDR1 is MNHEY, CDR2 SMNVEV (reference sequence). This CDR3 is 13 amino acids long. The DNA for the CDR3 is TGTGCCAGCAGTACACGAGGTCCCTACGAGCAGTACTTC. This codes for CASSTRGPYEQYF.

The chain uses TRBV9 and TRBJ2-1; TRBD2 matches at 8 bases. V shed 3 bases, J shed 6 bases, and the junction held 8 bases outside the gene matches. Germline CDR1 is SGDLS and CDR2 is YYNGEE. The CDR3 runs 15 residues. CDR3 protein: CASSAFRGGVNEQFF. The CDR3 DNA is TGTGCCAGCAGCGCCTTCCGGGGGGGGGTCAATGAGCAGTTCTTC.

This clone came up once. The CDR3 nucleotides are TGTGCCAGCTCCCGCGGTGGGTCAGAGACCCAGTACTTC. Protein: CASSRGGSETQYF. The chain combines TRBV18 with TRBJ2-5, with D unresolved. The CDR3 runs to 13 residues. The germline gives CDR1 KGHSH, CDR2 LQKENI. V was shortened by 6 bases and J by 4 bases, with 12 bases between the two germline ends.

The V and J genes are TRBV10-2 and TRBJ2-5; D remains ambiguous. The CDR3 is 13 amino acids. The germline V gene encodes CDR1 WSHSY and CDR2 SAAADI. V was shortened by 3 bases and J by 5 bases, with 10 bases between the two germline ends. The CDR3 DNA reads TGCGCCAGCAGTGAATCTACTTGGGAGACCCAGTACTTC. Protein sequence: CASSESTWETQYF.

V and J are TRBV14 and TRBJ2-1; D might be TRBD2 (5 bases). Trimming left V 1 base short and J 1 base short, with 8 bases between. There are 15 residues in the CDR3. Germline V gene lookup returns CDR1 SGHDN and CDR2 FVKESK. This chain's CDR3 is CASSQGRDSYNEQFF. CDR3 bases: TGTGCCAGCAGCCAAGGCCGGGATTCCTACAATGAGCAGTTCTTC.

This clone was detected once. The genes are TRBV10-1 and TRBJ2-7; D uncertain. This CDR3 contains 14 residues. The V end was cut by 2 bases, the J end by 3 bases, with 11 bases between. Germline lookup yields CDR1 WNHNN and CDR2 SYGVQD (reference sequence). CDR3 sequence (DNA): TGCGCCAGCAGTGAGACCCTCTCCGGCTACGAGCAGTACTTC. This codes for CASSETLSGYEQYF.

The V and J genes are TRBV7-2 and TRBJ2-1; the match to TRBD2 covers 7 bases. The V segment lost 3 bases and the J segment 9 bases; nucleotides outside the gene matches: 5. This CDR3 contains 13 residues. Germline-derived CDR1 and CDR2 are SGHTA and FQGNSA. CDR3 sequence: CASSFGGETEQFF. The CDR3 DNA sequence: TGTGCCAGCAGCTTTGGGGGGGAAACTGAGCAGTTCTTC.

The J gene is TRBJ1-1, the V gene TRBV14; D perhaps matches TRBD1 (6 bases). V dropped 0 bases and J dropped 0 bases, with 11 bases sitting between them. The CDR3 has 16 residues. CDR1 is SGHDN, CDR2 FVKESK, per germline. This chain's CDR3 is CASSQDSGALNTEAFF. For the CDR3, the DNA is TGTGCCAGCAGCCAAGATTCAGGGGCCCTGAACACTGAAGCTTTCTTT.

V is TRBV10-1 and J is TRBJ2-1; weak D call: TRBD2 (5 bases). CDR1 and CDR2 (germline): WNHNN, SYGVQD (reference sequence). The CDR3 length is 14 residues. Trimming took off 5 bases at V and 0 bases at J, with 8 bases between the two ends. The CDR3 DNA reads as TGCGCCAGCAGTACGGGGAGCTCCTACAATGAGCAGTTCTTC. The encoded protein is CASSTGSSYNEQFF.

V gene TRBV30 combines with J gene TRBJ1-2; D gene ambiguous. V was shortened by 8 bases and J by 6 bases, with 16 bases between the two germline ends. Per germline, CDR1 GTSNPN and CDR2 SVGIG (reference sequence). The CDR3 sequence is 12 residues long. CDR3 protein: CAGTRGEDGYTF. The CDR3, as DNA: TGTGCCGGTACCCGGGGAGAGGATGGCTACACCTTC.

The chain is built from TRBV5-8 and TRBJ2-3; tentative D call: TRBD2 (6 bases). The V gene's germline CDR1 is SGHTS and CDR2 YDEGEE. V was trimmed by 0 bases and J by 1 base, leaving 9 bases between them. This CDR3 has 15 amino acids. The CDR3 region is CASSLEGGGTDTQYF. The CDR3 DNA follows: TGTGCCAGCAGCTTGGAGGGAGGAGGCACAGATACGCAGTATTTT.

This clone came up once. The chain links TRBV6-5 to TRBJ1-2; D is ambiguous. CDR1 is MNHEY and CDR2 is SVGAGI in the germline V gene. Trimming stripped 4 bases from V and 5 bases from J, with 11 bases between. This CDR3 has 13 amino acids. For the CDR3, the DNA is TGTGCCAGCAGTTCCCCGAACCTATATGGCTACACCTTC. It codes for CASSSPNLYGYTF.